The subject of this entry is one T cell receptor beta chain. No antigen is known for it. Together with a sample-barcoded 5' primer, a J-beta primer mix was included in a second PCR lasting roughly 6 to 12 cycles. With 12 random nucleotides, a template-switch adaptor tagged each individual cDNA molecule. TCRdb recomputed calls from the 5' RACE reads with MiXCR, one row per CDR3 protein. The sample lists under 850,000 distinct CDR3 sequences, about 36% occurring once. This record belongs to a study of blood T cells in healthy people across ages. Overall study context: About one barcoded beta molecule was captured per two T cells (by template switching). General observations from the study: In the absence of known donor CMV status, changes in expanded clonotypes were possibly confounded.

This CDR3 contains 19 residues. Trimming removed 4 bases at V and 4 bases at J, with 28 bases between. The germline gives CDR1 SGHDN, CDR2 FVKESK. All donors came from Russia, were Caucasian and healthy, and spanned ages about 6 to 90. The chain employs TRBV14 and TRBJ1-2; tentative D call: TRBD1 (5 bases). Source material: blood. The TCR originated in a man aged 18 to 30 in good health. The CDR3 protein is CASSPGPLQTDRFVYGYTF. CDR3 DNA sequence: TGTGCCAGCAGCCCAGGCCCCCTTCAGACTGACAGATTCGTCTATGGCTACACCTTC.